The source of this T cell receptor beta chain is a study of blood T cell repertoires in COVID-19 (dated by TCRdb to 2020 to 2021). Concerning the study at large: The collaborator samples originated in the United States, Italy and Spain and spanned the acute and convalescent phases of COVID-19. Where available, HLA class I and class II types were taken from metadata supplied by the sample provider and were not determined by assay-based typing. The material from the prospective study consisted of cDNA or gDNA derived from T cells, B-cell-depleted T cells, or PBMCs. The samples were drawn from the first 160 participants of the ongoing ImmuneRACE study and from 950 to 1,500 subjects provided by 6 global collaborators. A freely available public database, intended as a resource for researchers studying the immune response to SARS-CoV-2, is where the repertoires were released. Deeply sampled blood TCRbeta repertoires from subjects exposed to, actively infected with, or recovered from COVID-19 were included in the dataset. Sample metadata almost always included a de-identified subject ID, COVID-19 status, age in years and sex.

TCRbeta CDR3 regions were amplified from genomic DNA using the immunoSEQ Assay, a bias-controlled multiplex PCR. In the paper's pipeline: Within the assay, amplification of reference gene primers was used to estimate how many nucleated cells each sample contained. To quantify the absolute abundance of each unique TCRbeta CDR3 rearrangement, sequence reads were collapsed and filtered. Productive Simpson clonality was computed per sample as the square root of Simpson's diversity index over productive rearrangements. TCRdb re-hosts the immuneACCESS table, in-frame sequences only. Its copies lack some clones; in the studies checked, an unresolved V gene accounts for under half of them, and the cause for the rest is not known. For V, J and clone size, that table is used; D and trimming come from the DNA. For this sample the table gives 250,000 to 300,000 clones, of which over 75% were detected only once. Together, the top ten hold about 9.4% of the sample.

One collaborating source in Seattle enrolled patients during active infection and followed them longitudinally through the course of disease. The collaborating institutions used their own protocols to collect whole blood in K2EDTA tubes. Collaborator samples were shipped for TCRbeta analysis as frozen whole blood, isolated PBMCs, or DNA extracted from either sample type. Paper-wide results and their limitations: Clinical and demographic metadata were provided uncurated, with the amount varying by source and participant.

About this clone itself: This receptor's antigen is unknown. No clone much larger than this one lies a single base away; base qualities are absent.

V is shortened by 6 bases, J by 3 bases, and the region joining them spans 14 bases. Reading the germline V gene (reference sequence) gives CDR1 LNHDA and CDR2 SQIVND. The CDR3 covers 15 residues, taking in both the cysteine and the phenylalanine. Of all the DNA, just the CDR3 is kept, 45 bases in frame from base 1. The sequenced material came from peripheral blood. This sequence was found in a woman in her 70s with COVID-19, enrolled during active disease. The V and J genes are TRBV19 and TRBJ2-2, and TRBD2 may be the D gene, going by 5 matching bases. Read as DNA, the sequence is TGTGCCAGTAGCAGCAATGCGGGTTACACCGGGGAGCTGTTTTTT. It is translated as CASSSNAGYTGELFF.